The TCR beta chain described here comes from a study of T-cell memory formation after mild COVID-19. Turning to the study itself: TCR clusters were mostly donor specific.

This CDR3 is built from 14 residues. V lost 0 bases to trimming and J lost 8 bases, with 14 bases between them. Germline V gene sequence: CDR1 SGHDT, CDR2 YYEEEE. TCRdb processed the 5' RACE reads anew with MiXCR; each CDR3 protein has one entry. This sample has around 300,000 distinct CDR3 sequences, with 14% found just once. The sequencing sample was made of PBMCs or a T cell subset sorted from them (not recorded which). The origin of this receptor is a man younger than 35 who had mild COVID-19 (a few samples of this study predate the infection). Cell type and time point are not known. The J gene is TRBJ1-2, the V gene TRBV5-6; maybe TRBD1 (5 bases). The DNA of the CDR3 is TGTGCCAGCAGCTTGGGGCAGGGAAAAGGAGGCTACACCTTC. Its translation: CASSLGQGKGGYTF.